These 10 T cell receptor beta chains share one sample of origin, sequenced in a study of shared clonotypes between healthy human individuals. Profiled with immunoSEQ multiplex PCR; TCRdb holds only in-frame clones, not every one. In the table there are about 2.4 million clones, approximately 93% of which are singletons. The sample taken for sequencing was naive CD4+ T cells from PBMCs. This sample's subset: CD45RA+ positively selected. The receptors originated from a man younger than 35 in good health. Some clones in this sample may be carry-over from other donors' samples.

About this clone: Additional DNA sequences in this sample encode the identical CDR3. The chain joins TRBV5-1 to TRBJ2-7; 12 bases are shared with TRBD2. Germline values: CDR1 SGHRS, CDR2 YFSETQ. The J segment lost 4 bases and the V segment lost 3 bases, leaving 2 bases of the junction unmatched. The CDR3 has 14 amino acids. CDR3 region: CASSSTSGSYEQYF. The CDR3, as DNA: TGCGCCAGCAGCTCGACTAGCGGGAGTTACGAGCAGTACTTC.

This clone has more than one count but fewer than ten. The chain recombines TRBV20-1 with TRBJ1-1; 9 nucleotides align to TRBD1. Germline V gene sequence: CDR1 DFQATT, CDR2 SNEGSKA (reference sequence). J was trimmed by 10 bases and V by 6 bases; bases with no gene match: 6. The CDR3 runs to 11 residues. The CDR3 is CSAMTTGGAFF. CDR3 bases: TGCAGTGCCATGACGACAGGGGGAGCTTTCTTT.

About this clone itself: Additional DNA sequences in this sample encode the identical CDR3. In DNA form, the CDR3 reads TGTGCCAGCAGCCCGGGGGGGGCAGATACGCAGTATTTT. It specifies CASSPGGADTQYF. This chain connects TRBV11-2 to TRBJ2-3, with 8 positions matching TRBD2. This CDR3 contains 13 residues. Looked up from germline, CDR1 is SGHAT and CDR2 is FQNNGV. V was pared by 5 bases and J by 4 bases, with 2 bases of the junction left unmatched.

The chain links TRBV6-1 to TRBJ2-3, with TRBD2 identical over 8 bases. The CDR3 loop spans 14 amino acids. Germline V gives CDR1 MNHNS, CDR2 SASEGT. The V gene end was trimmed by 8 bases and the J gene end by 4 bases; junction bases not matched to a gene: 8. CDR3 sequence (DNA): TGTGCCAGCGCAGCGGGAGTGGTTGCAGATACGCAGTATTTT. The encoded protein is CASAAGVVADTQYF.

The CDR3 reads CASRRPAGGRNEQFF. In DNA form, the CDR3 reads TGCGCCAGCAGGCGTCCGGCGGGAGGGCGTAATGAGCAGTTCTTC. The chain links TRBV10-2 to TRBJ2-1; the match to TRBD2 covers 9 bases. V shed 6 bases, J shed 7 bases, and the junction held 10 bases outside the gene matches. Germline CDR1 reads WSHSY; CDR2 reads SAAADI. CDR3 length: 15 residues.

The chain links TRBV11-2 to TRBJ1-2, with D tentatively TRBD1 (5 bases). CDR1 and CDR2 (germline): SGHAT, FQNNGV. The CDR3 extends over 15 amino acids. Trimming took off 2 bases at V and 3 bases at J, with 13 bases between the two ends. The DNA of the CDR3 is TGTGCCAGCAGCTTACATCGAGGGGTAGACTATGGCTACACCTTC. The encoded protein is CASSLHRGVDYGYTF.

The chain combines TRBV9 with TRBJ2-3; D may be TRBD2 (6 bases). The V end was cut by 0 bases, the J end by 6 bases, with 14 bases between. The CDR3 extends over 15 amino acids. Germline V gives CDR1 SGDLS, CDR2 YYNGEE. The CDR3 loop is CASSVEGGRYDTQYF. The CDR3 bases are TGTGCCAGCAGCGTAGAAGGTGGGAGGTACGATACGCAGTATTTT.

The CDR3 loop reads CTSSQGSADPIGETQYF. Here the CDR3 DNA reads TGCACCAGCAGCCAAGGATCGGCAGACCCTATAGGGGAGACCCAGTACTTC. This rearrangement joins TRBV1 to TRBJ2-5. TRBV1 is labeled a pseudogene. CDR3 length equals 17 residues.

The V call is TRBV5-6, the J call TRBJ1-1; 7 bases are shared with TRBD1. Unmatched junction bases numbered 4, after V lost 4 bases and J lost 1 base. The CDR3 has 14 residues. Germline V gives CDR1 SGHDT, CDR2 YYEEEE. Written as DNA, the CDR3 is TGTGCCAGCAGCCGACAGGGACCGAACACTGAAGCTTTCTTT. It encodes CASSRQGPNTEAFF.

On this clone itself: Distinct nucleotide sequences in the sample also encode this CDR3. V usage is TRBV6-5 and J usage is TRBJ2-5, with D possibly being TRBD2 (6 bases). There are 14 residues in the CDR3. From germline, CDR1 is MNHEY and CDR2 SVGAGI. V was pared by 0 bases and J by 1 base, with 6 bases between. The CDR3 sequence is CASSYSGGQETQYF. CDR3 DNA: TGTGCCAGCAGTTACTCGGGGGGCCAAGAGACCCAGTACTTC.